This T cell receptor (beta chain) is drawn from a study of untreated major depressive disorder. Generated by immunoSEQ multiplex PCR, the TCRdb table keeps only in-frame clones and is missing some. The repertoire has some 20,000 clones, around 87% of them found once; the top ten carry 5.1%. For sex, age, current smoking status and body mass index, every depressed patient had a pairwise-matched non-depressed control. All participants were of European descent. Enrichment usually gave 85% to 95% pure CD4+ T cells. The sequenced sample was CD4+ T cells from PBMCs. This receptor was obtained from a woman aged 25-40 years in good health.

The CDR3 nucleotides read TGCGCCAGCAGTGAGTCACAGATGGCCGGGGAGCTGTTTTTT. It translates to CASSESQMAGELFF. The chain uses TRBV10-1 and TRBJ2-2; no definite D call. Trimming left V 0 bases short and J 6 bases short, with 8 bases between. CDR3 size: 14 residues. Germline V CDR1 and CDR2: WNHNN, SYGVQD (reference sequence).